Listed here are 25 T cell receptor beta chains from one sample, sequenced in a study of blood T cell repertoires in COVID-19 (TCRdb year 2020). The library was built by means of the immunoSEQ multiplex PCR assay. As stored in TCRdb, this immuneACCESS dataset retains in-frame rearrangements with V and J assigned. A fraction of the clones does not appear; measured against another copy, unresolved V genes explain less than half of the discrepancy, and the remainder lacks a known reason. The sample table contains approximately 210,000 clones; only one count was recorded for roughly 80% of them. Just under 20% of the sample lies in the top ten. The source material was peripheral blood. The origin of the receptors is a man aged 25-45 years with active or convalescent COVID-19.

CDR3 protein: CASQADAWDEQFF. Here the CDR3 DNA reads TGTGCCAGCCAAGCGGACGCGTGGGATGAGCAGTTCTTC. The V gene is TRBV3-1 (or the pseudogene TRBV3-2), the J gene TRBJ2-1; the D gene is possibly TRBD2 (5 bases). CDR1 is LGHDT, CDR2 YNNKEL, per germline (reference sequence). The CDR3 is made up of 13 amino acids. Trimming removed 8 bases from V and 8 bases from J, with 16 bases in between.

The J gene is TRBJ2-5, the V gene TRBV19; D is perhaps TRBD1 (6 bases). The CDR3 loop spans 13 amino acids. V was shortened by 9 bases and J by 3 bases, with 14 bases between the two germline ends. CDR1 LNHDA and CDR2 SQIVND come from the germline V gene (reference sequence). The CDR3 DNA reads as TGTGCCAGCTCTCAGGGGAACGAAGAGACCCAGTACTTC. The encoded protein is CASSQGNEETQYF.

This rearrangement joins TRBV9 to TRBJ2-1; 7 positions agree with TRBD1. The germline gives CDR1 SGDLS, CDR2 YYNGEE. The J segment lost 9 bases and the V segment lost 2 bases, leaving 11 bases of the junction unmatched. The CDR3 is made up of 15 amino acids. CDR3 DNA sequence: TGTGCCAGCAGCGTGGTCTTGACAGGGCCCGGTGAGCAGTTCTTC. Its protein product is CASSVVLTGPGEQFF.

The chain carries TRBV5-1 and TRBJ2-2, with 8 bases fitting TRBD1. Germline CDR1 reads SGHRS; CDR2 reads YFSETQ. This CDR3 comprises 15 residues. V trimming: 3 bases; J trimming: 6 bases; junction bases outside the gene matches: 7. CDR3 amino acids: CASSWPTGASGELFF. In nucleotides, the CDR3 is TGCGCCAGCAGCTGGCCGACAGGGGCCTCCGGGGAGCTGTTTTTT. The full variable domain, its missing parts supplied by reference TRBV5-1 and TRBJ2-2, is KAGVTQTPRYLIKTRGQQVTLSCSPISGHRSVSWYQQTPGQGLQFLFEYFSETQRNKGNFPGRFSGRQFSNSRSEMNVSTLELGDSALYLCASSWPTGASGELFFGEGSRLTVL.

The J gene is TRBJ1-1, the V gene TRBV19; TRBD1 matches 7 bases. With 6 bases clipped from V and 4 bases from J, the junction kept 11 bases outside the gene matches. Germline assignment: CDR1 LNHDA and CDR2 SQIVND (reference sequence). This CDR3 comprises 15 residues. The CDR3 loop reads CASRDRRSASTEAFF. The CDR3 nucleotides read TGTGCCAGTAGGGACAGGAGGAGTGCGAGCACTGAAGCTTTCTTT.

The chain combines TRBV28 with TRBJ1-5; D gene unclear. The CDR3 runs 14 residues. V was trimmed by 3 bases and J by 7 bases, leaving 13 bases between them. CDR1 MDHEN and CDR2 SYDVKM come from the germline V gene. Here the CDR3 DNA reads TGTGCCAGCAGTTTGCGGTGGGAGGGACAGCCCCAGCATTTT. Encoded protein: CASSLRWEGQPQHF.

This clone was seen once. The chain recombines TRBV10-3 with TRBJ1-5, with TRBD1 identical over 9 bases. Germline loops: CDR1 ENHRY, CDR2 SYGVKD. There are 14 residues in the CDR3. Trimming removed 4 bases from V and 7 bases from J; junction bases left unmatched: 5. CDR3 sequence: CAISGRQGVQPQHF. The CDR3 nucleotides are TGTGCCATCAGTGGTAGACAGGGGGTGCAGCCCCAGCATTTT.

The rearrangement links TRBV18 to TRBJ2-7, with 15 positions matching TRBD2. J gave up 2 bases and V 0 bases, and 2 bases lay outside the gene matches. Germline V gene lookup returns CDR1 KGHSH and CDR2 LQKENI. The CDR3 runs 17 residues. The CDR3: CASSPPGLAGGPYEQYF. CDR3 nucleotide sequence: TGTGCCAGCTCACCACCGGGACTAGCGGGGGGACCCTACGAGCAGTACTTC.

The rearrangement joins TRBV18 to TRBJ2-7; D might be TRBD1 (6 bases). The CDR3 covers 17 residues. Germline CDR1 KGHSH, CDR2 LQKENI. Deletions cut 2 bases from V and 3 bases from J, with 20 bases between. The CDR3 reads CASSPFAGGQGHYEQYF. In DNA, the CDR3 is TGTGCCAGCTCACCATTCGCGGGTGGTCAGGGGCACTACGAGCAGTACTTC.

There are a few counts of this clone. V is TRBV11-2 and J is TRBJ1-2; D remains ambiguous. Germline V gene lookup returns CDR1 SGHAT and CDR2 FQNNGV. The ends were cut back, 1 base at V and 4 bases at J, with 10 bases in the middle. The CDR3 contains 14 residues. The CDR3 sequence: CASSLVSGVYGYTF. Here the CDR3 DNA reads TGTGCCAGCAGCTTAGTTAGCGGGGTCTATGGCTACACCTTC. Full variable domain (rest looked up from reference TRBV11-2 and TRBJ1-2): EAGVAQSPRYKIIEKRQSVAFWCNPISGHATLYWYQQILGQGPKLLIQFQNNGVVDDSQLPKDRFSAERLKGVDSTLKIQPAKLEDSAVYLCASSLVSGVYGYTFGSGTRLTVV.

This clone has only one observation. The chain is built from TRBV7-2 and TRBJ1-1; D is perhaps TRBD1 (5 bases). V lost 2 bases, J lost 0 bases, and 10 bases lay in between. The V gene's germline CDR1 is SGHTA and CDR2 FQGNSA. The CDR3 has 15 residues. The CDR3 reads CASSLRQLLNTEAFF. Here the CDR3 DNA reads TGTGCCAGCAGCTTAAGACAGCTATTGAACACTGAAGCTTTCTTT.

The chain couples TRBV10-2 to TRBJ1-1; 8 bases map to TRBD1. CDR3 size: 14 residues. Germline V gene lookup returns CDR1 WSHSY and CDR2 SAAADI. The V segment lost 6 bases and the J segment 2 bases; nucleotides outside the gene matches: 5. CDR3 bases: TGCGCCAGCAGGGCCGGGACAGGCAACACTGAAGCTTTCTTT. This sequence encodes CASRAGTGNTEAFF.

The CDR3 bases are TGTGCCAGCATTCCGTCACAGGCAAACACTGAAGCTTTCTTT. Translated, it gives CASIPSQANTEAFF. This rearrangement joins TRBV2 to TRBJ1-1; tentative D call: TRBD1 (5 bases). V lost 7 bases to trimming and J lost 2 bases, with 14 bases between them. CDR3 size: 14 residues. The germline V gene encodes CDR1 SNHLY and CDR2 FYNNEI.

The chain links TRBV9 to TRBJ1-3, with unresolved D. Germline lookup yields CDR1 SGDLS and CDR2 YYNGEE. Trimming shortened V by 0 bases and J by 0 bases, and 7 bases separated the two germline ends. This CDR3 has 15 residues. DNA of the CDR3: TGTGCCAGCAGCGTAGGAGACACCTCTGGAAACACCATATATTTT. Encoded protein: CASSVGDTSGNTIYF.

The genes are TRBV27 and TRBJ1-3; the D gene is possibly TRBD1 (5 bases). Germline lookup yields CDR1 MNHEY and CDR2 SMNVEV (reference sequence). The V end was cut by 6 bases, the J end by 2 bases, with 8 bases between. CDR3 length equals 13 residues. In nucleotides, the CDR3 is TGTGCCAGCAGACCGACAGCTGGAAACACCATATATTTT. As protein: CASRPTAGNTIYF.

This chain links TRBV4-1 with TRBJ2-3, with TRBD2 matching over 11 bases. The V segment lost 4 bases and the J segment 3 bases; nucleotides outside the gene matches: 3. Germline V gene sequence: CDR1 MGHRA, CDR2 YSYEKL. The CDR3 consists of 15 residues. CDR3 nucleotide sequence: TGCGCCAGCAGCCCTCGACTAGCGGGAACAGATACGCAGTATTTT. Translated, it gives CASSPRLAGTDTQYF.

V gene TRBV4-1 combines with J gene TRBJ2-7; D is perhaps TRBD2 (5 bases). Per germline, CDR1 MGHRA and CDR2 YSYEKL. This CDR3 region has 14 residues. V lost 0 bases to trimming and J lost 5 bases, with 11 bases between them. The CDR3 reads CASSQDRLAHEQYF. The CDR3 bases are TGCGCCAGCAGCCAAGATCGGCTAGCCCACGAGCAGTACTTC.

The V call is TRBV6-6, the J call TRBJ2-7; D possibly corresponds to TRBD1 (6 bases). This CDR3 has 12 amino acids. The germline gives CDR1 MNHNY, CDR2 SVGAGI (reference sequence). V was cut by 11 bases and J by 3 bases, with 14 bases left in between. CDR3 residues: CAGQTSGYEQYF. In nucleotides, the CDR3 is TGTGCCGGACAGACTTCCGGCTACGAGCAGTACTTC.

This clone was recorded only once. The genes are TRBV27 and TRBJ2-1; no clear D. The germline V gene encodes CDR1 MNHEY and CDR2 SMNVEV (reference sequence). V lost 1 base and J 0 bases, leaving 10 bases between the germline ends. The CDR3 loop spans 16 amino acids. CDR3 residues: CASSLFAVSSYNEQFF. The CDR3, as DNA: TGTGCCAGCAGTTTATTTGCGGTCAGCTCCTACAATGAGCAGTTCTTC.

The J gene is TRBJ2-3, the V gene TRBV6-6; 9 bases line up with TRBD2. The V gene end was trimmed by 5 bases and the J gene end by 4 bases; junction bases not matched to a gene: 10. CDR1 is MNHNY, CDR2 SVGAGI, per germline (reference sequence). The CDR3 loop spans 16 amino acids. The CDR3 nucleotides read TGTGCCAGCAGTAAGACTAGCGGTGTAGGGGCAGATACGCAGTATTTT. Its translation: CASSKTSGVGADTQYF.

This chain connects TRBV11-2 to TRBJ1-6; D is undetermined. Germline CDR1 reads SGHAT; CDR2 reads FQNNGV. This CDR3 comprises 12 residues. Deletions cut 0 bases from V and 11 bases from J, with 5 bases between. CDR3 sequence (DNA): TGTGCCAGCAGCTTAGACGTTCCACCCCTCCACTTT. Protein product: CASSLDVPPLHF.

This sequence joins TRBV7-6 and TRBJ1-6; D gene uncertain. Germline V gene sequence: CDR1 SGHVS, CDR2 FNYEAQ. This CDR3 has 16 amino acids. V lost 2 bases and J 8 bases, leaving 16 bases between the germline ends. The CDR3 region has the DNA TGTGCCAGCAGCTTAACTCCCGAGTCGGTGGATTCACCCCTCCACTTT. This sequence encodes CASSLTPESVDSPLHF.

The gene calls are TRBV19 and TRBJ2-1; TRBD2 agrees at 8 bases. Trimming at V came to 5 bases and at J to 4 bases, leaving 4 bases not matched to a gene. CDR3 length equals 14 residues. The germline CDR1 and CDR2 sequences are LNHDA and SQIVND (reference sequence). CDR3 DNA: TGTGCCAGTAGTTTTAGCGGGACGTACAATGAGCAGTTCTTC. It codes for CASSFSGTYNEQFF.

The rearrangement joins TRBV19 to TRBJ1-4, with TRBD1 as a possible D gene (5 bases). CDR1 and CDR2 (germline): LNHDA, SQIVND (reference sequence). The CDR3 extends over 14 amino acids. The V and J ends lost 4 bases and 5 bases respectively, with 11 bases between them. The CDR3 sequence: CASSTLRGNEKLFF. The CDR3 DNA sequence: TGTGCCAGTAGTACCCTAAGGGGAAATGAAAAACTGTTTTTT.

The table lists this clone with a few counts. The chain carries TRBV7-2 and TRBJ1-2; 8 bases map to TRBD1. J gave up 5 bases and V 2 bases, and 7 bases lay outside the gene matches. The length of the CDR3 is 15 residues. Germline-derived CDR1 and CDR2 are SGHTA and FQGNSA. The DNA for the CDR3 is TGTGCCAGCAGCTTAAAACAGGGGGGATTGTATGGCTACACCTTC. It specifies CASSLKQGGLYGYTF.